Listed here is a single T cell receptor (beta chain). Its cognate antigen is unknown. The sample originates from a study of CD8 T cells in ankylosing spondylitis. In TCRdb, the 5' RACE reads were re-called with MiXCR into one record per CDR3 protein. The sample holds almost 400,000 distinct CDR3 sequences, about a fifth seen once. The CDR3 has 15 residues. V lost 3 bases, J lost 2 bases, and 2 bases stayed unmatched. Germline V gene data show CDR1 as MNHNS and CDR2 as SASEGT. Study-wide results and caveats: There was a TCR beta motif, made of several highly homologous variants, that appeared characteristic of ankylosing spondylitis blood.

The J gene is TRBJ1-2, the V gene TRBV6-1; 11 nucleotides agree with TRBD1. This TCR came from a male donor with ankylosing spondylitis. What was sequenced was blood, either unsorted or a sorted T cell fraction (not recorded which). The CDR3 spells CASSEGDRGNYGYTF. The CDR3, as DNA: TGTGCCAGCAGTGAGGGGGACAGGGGGAACTATGGCTACACCTTC.